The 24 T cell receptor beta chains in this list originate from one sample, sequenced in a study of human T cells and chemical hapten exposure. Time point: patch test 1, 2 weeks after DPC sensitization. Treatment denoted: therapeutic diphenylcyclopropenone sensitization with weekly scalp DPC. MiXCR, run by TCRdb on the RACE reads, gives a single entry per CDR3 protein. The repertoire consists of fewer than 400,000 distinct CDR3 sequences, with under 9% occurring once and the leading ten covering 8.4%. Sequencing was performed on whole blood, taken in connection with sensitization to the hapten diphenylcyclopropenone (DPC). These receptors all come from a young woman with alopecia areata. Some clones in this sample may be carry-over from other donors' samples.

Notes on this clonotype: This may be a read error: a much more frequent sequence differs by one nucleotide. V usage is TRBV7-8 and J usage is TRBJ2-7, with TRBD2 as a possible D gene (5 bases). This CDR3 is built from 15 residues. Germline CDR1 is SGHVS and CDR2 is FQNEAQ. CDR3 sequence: CANSLTGSGTYEQYF. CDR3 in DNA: TGTGCCAACAGCTTAACGGGGTCCGGTACCTACGAGCAGTACTTC.

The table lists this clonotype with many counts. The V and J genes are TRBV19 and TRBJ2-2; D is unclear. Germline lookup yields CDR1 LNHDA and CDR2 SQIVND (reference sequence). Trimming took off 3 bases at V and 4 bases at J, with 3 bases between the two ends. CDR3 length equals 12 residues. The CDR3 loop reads CASSIPTGELFF. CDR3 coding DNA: TGTGCCAGTAGTATCCCCACCGGGGAGCTGTTTTTT.

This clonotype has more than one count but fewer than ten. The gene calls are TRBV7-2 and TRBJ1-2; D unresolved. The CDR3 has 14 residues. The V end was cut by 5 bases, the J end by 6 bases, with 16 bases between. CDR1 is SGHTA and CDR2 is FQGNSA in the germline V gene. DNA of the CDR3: TGTGCCAGCAGCCTCCCGTACAGTTGGGATGGCTACACCTTC. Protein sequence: CASSLPYSWDGYTF.

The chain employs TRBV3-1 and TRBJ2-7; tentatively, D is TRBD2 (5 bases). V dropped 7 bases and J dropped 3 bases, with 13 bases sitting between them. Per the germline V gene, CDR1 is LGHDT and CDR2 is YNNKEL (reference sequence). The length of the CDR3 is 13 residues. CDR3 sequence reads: CASKRAVDYEQYF. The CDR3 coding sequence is TGTGCCAGCAAGAGGGCAGTTGACTACGAGCAGTACTTC.

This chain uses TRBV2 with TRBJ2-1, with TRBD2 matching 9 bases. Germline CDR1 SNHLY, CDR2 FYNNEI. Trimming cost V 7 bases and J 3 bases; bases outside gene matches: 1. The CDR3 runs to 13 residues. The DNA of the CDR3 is TGTGCCAGCACTAGCGGGGACTACAATGAGCAGTTCTTC. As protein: CASTSGDYNEQFF.

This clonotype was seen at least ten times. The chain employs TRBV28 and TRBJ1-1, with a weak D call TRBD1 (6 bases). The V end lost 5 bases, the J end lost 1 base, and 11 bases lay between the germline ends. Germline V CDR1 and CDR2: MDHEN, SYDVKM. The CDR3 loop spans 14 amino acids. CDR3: CASSGTRGNTEAFF. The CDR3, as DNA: TGTGCCAGCAGTGGGACACGAGGGAACACTGAAGCTTTCTTT.

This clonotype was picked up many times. CDR3 DNA: TGTGCCAGCATTTCGCCATCTAGCACAGATACGCAGTATTTT. It translates to CASISPSSTDTQYF. V usage is TRBV6-2 or TRBV6-3 and J usage is TRBJ2-3; no clear D gene. V lost 7 bases and J lost 0, with 11 bases in between. This CDR3 contains 14 residues. Germline V gene sequence: CDR1 MNHEY, CDR2 SVGEGT.

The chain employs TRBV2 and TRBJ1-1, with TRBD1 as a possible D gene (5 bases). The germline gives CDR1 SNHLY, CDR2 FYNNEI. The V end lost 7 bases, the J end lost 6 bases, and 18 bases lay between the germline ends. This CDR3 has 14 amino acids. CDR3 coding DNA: TGTGCCAGCATTGGAAAGGCCGGGGCCGCTGAAGCTTTCTTT. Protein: CASIGKAGAAEAFF.

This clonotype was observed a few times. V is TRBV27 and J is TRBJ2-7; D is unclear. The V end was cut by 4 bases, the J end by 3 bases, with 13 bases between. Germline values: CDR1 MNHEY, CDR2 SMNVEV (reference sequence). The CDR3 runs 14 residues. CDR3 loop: CASSSPALDYEQYF. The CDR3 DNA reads TGTGCCAGCAGTTCGCCGGCCCTAGACTACGAGCAGTACTTC.

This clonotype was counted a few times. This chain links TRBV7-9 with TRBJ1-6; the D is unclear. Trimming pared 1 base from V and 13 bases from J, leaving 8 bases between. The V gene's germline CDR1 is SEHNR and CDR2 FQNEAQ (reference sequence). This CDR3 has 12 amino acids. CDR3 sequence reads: CASSLEVAPLHF. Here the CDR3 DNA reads TGTGCCAGCAGCTTAGAGGTGGCCCCCCTCCACTTT.

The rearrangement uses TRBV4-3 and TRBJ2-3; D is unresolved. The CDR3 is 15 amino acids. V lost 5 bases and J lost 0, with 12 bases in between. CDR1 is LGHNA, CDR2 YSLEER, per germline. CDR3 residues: CASSTEDLSTDTQYF. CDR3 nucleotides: TGCGCCAGCAGCACGGAAGACTTAAGCACAGATACGCAGTATTTT.

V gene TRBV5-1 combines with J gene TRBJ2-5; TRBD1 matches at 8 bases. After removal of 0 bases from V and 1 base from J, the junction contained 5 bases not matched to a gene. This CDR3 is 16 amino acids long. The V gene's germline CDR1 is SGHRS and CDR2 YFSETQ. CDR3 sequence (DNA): TGCGCCAGCAGCTTGGTACCGACAGGGGCCCAAGAGACCCAGTACTTC. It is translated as CASSLVPTGAQETQYF.

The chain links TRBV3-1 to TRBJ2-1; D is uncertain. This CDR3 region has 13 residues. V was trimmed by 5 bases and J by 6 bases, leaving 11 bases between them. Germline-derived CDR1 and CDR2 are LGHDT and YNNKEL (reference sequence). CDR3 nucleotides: TGTGCCAGCAGCTTACGAGGACCCAATGAGCAGTTCTTC. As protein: CASSLRGPNEQFF.

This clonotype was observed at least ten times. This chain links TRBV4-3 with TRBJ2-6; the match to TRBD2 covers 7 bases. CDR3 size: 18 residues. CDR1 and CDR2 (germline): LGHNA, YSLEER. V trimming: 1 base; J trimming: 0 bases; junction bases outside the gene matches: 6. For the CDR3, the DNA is TGCGCCAGCAGCCAAGCTGGGGGGGGAAGCTCTGGGGCCAACGTCCTGACTTTC. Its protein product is CASSQAGGGSSGANVLTF.

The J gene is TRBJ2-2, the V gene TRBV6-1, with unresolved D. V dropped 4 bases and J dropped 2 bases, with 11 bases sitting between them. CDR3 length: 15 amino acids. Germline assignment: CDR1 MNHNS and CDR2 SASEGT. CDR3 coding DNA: TGTGCCAGCAGTGTTGTATTCTTCAACACCGGGGAGCTGTTTTTT. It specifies CASSVVFFNTGELFF.

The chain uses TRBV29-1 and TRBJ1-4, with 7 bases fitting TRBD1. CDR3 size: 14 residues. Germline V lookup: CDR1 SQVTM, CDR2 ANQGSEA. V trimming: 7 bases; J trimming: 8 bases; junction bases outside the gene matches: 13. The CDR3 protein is CSAAGTEDGEKLFF. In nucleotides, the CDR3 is TGCAGCGCCGCCGGGACAGAAGATGGGGAAAAACTGTTTTTT.

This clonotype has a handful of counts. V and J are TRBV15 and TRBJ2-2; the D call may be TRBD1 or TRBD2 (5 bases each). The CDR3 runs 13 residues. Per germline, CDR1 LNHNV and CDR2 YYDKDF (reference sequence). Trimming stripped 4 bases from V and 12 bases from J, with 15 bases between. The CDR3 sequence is CATSTRDETKLFF. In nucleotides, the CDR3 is TGTGCCACCAGCACCCGGGACGAGACCAAGCTGTTTTTT.

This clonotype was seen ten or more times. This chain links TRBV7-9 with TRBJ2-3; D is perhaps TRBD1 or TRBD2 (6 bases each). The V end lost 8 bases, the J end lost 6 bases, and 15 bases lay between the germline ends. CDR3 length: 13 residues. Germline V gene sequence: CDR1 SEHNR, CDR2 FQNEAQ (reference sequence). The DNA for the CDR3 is TGTGCCAGCCGGGGGCCTCGTGGGGATACGCAGTATTTT. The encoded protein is CASRGPRGDTQYF. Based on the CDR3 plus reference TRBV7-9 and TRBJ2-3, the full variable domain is DTGVSQNPRHKITKRGQNVTFRCDPISEHNRLYWYRQTLGQGPEFLTYFQNEAQLEKSRLLSDRFSAERPKGSFSTLEIQRTEQGDSAMYLCASRGPRGDTQYFGPGTRLTVL.

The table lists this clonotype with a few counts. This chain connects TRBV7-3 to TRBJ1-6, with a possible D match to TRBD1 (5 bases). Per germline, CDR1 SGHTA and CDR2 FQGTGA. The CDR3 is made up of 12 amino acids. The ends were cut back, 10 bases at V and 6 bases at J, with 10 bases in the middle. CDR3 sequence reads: CATRQPNSPLHF. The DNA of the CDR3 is TGTGCCACTCGACAGCCTAATTCACCCCTCCACTTT.

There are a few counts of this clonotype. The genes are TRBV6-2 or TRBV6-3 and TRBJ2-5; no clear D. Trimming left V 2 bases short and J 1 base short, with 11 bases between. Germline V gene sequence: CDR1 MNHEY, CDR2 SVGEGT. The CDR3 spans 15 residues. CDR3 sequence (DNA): TGTGCCAGCAGTTACCCCAGACTGGGCCAAGAGACCCAGTACTTC. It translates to CASSYPRLGQETQYF.

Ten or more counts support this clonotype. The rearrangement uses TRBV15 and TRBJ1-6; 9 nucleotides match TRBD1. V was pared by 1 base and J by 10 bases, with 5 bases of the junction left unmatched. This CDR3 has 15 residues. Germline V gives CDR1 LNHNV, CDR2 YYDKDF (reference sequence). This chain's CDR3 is CATSRVRTGASPLHF. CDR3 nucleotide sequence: TGTGCCACCAGCAGAGTCCGGACAGGGGCATCACCCCTCCACTTT.

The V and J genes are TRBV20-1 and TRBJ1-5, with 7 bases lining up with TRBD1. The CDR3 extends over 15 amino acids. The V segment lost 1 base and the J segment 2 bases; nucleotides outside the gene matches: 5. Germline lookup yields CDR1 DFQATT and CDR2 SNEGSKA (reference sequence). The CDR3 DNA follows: TGCAGTGCTAGAGGAAACAGGGGTGGCAATCAGCCCCAGCATTTT. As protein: CSARGNRGGNQPQHF.

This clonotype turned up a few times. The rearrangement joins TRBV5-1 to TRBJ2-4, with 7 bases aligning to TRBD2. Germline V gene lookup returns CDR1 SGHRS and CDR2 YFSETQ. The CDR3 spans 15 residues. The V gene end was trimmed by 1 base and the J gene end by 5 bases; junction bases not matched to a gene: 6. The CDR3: CASSLRTGGENIQYF. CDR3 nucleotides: TGCGCCAGCAGCTTGCGTACGGGGGGTGAAAACATTCAGTACTTC.

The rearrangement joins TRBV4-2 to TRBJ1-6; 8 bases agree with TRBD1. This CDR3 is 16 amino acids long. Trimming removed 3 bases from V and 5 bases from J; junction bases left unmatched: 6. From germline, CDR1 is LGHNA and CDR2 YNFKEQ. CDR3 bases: TGTGCCAGCAGCCAGCTCAGGGGGCCCAATAATTCACCCCTCCACTTT. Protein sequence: CASSQLRGPNNSPLHF.